One sample yielded the 25 T cell receptor beta chains listed below, sequenced in a study of shared clonotypes between healthy human individuals. The assay was immunoSEQ multiplex PCR, and TCRdb's table has in-frame clones only and misses some. The sample consists of about half a million clones, roughly 80% of them appearing once. The specimen sequenced was PBMCs. Every receptor here comes from a woman aged 40 to 49 in good health. Some clones in this sample may be carry-over from other donors' samples.

Concerning this clone itself: This likely traces to a read error, being one base from a far larger clone. The same CDR3 arises from other DNA sequences in this sample as well. This chain links TRBV19 with TRBJ2-2; no clear D gene. CDR3 size: 16 residues. Germline V gene lookup returns CDR1 LNHDA and CDR2 SQIVND (reference sequence). Trimming removed 3 bases from V and 1 base from J, with 12 bases in between. The chain's CDR3 is CASSIERLLNTGELFF. Here the CDR3 DNA reads TGTGCCAGTAGTATCGAGAGACTCCTGAACACCGGGGAGCTGTTTTTT.

The chain uses TRBV4-3 and TRBJ2-7; possibly TRBD2 for D (5 bases). This CDR3 spans 16 amino acids. The ends were cut back, 0 bases at V and 7 bases at J, with 19 bases in the middle. Germline V gene data show CDR1 as LGHNA and CDR2 as YSLEER. The CDR3 bases are TGCGCCAGCAGCCAAGATAGGTTTACTAGTCTAAATGAGCAGTACTTC. It yields the protein CASSQDRFTSLNEQYF.

As to this clone: Other DNA sequences in this sample translate to the same CDR3. The V and J genes are TRBV5-1 and TRBJ1-1; D is unclear. The CDR3 extends over 14 amino acids. V was shortened by 5 bases and J by 1 base, with 12 bases between the two germline ends. The germline CDR1 and CDR2 sequences are SGHRS and YFSETQ. The CDR3 here is CASSLAATNTEAFF. The CDR3 coding sequence is TGCGCCAGCAGTTTAGCGGCCACGAACACTGAAGCTTTCTTT. Full variable domain (outside the CDR3, taken from reference TRBV5-1 and TRBJ1-1): KAGVTQTPRYLIKTRGQQVTLSCSPISGHRSVSWYQQTPGQGLQFLFEYFSETQRNKGNFPGRFSGRQFSNSRSEMNVSTLELGDSALYLCASSLAATNTEAFFGQGTRLTVV.

The sample holds many counts of this clone. The genes are TRBV18 and TRBJ1-5; TRBD1 matches 7 bases. The CDR3 totals 15 residues. Unmatched junction bases numbered 8, after V lost 1 base and J lost 8 bases. Germline values: CDR1 KGHSH, CDR2 LQKENI. CDR3 region: CASSPQGTASEPQHF. The CDR3 DNA reads as TGTGCCAGCTCACCACAGGGGACAGCCTCAGAGCCCCAGCATTTT.

DNA of the CDR3: TGCGCCAGCAGCTCATCCTCAGTAGGCTCTGGGGCCAACGTCCTGACTTTC. This encodes CASSSSSVGSGANVLTF. The rearrangement links TRBV5-1 to TRBJ2-6; D unclear. Trimming cost V 3 bases and J 0 bases, with 13 bases left between them. Germline loops: CDR1 SGHRS, CDR2 YFSETQ. The CDR3 sequence is 17 residues long. Drawing the rest from reference TRBV5-1 and TRBJ2-6, the complete variable domain is KAGVTQTPRYLIKTRGQQVTLSCSPISGHRSVSWYQQTPGQGLQFLFEYFSETQRNKGNFPGRFSGRQFSNSRSEMNVSTLELGDSALYLCASSSSSVGSGANVLTFGAGSRLTVL.

The V and J genes are TRBV27 and TRBJ2-7; D not certain. Germline V gene sequence: CDR1 MNHEY, CDR2 SMNVEV (reference sequence). V lost 6 bases, J lost 0 bases, and 21 bases lay in between. The CDR3 length is 17 residues. CDR3 amino acids: CASRLGEKPESSYEQYF. Written as DNA, the CDR3 is TGTGCCAGCAGGCTTGGCGAAAAACCTGAGAGCTCCTACGAGCAGTACTTC.

This chain uses TRBV6-4 with TRBJ2-1; 9 nucleotides match TRBD1. This CDR3 comprises 13 residues. Germline CDR1 reads MRHNA; CDR2 reads SNTAGT. V was clipped by 6 bases and J by 7 bases; unmatched bases: 4. The CDR3 loop is CASRGTGRNEQFF. The CDR3 region has the DNA TGTGCCAGCAGGGGGACAGGGAGAAATGAGCAGTTCTTC.

In the case of this clone: A far bigger clonotype differs at one base, so this is likely a read error. This chain links TRBV7-3 with TRBJ1-1, with D hard to call. The CDR3 runs to 13 residues. Germline CDR1 SGHTA, CDR2 FQGTGA. V lost 4 bases, J lost 2 bases, and 8 bases lay in between. The CDR3 DNA is TGTGCCAGCAGCTCCCAACATAACACTGAAGCTTTCTTT. It specifies CASSSQHNTEAFF.

The chain carries TRBV6-6 and TRBJ2-7; no firm D call. V shed 5 bases and J shed 4 bases, with 15 bases lying between them. Germline V gene lookup returns CDR1 MNHNY and CDR2 SVGAGI (reference sequence). The CDR3 extends over 14 amino acids. CDR3 DNA: TGTGCCAGCAGTCAGAAGTACCCCCCTTACGAGCAGTACTTC. It encodes CASSQKYPPYEQYF.

V usage is TRBV19 and J usage is TRBJ1-1; D not certain. V was cut by 2 bases and J by 1 base, with 5 bases left in between. Per germline, CDR1 LNHDA and CDR2 SQIVND (reference sequence). The CDR3 covers 13 residues. The CDR3 is CASSIMWNTEAFF. CDR3 coding DNA: TGTGCCAGTAGTATAATGTGGAACACTGAAGCTTTCTTT.

J is TRBJ2-5 and V is TRBV7-9; no clear D. The V and J ends lost 5 bases and 9 bases respectively, with 10 bases between them. CDR3 size: 11 residues. Germline-derived CDR1 and CDR2 are SEHNR and FQNEAQ (reference sequence). The CDR3 loop is CASSVTGPQYF. In DNA form, the CDR3 reads TGTGCCAGCAGCGTAACCGGGCCCCAGTACTTC.

The CDR3 spells CASSLEVNEQFF. CDR3 sequence (DNA): TGTGCCAGCAGCTTAGAGGTCAATGAGCAGTTCTTC. This chain uses TRBV7-9 with TRBJ2-1, with D unclear. In germline, CDR1 is SEHNR, CDR2 FQNEAQ (reference sequence). The CDR3 contains 12 residues. V was cut by 1 base and J by 6 bases, with 4 bases left in between.

As to this clone: Given a far larger clone just one base away, this is likely a sequencing read error. The V gene is TRBV30, the J gene TRBJ1-4; 7 nucleotides align to TRBD1. The CDR3 contains 15 residues. After removal of 7 bases from V and 8 bases from J, the junction contained 16 bases not matched to a gene. Germline V gene lookup returns CDR1 GTSNPN and CDR2 SVGIG (reference sequence). As DNA, the CDR3 is TGTGCCTTGGGCCCCCAGACAGGGCTTAGGGAAAAACTGTTTTTT. This translates into CALGPQTGLREKLFF.

The chain combines TRBV27 with TRBJ2-3, with a weak D call TRBD2 (7 bases). Trimming left V 4 bases short and J 3 bases short, with 17 bases between. The CDR3 sequence is 16 residues long. Germline V gene lookup returns CDR1 MNHEY and CDR2 SMNVEV (reference sequence). CDR3 protein: CASSSRIEGGTDTQYF. CDR3 nucleotides: TGTGCCAGCAGTTCTCGGATCGAGGGGGGGACAGATACGCAGTATTTT.

The chain has TRBV11-2 and TRBJ2-7, with D possibly TRBD1 on 5 matching bases. In germline, CDR1 is SGHAT, CDR2 FQNNGV. This CDR3 has 14 amino acids. The V and J ends lost 5 bases and 1 base respectively, with 12 bases between them. The CDR3, as DNA: TGTGCCAGCAGCACCCGACAGCTATCCTACGAGCAGTACTTC. It translates to CASSTRQLSYEQYF. The variable domain in full, completed from reference TRBV11-2 and TRBJ2-7, reads EAGVAQSPRYKIIEKRQSVAFWCNPISGHATLYWYQQILGQGPKLLIQFQNNGVVDDSQLPKDRFSAERLKGVDSTLKIQPAKLEDSAVYLCASSTRQLSYEQYFGPGTRLTVT.

This chain connects TRBV10-2 to TRBJ2-3, with a weak D call TRBD1 (5 bases). V lost 4 bases, J lost 2 bases, and 13 bases lay in between. CDR3 length: 15 amino acids. Germline V gene lookup returns CDR1 WSHSY and CDR2 SAAADI. This CDR3 is CASSGGDSHTDTQYF. The DNA for the CDR3 is TGCGCCAGCAGTGGGGGCGACTCGCACACAGATACGCAGTATTTT.

The chain combines TRBV5-6 with TRBJ2-7; D not resolved. The V end was cut by 0 bases, the J end by 3 bases, with 4 bases between. The germline CDR1 and CDR2 sequences are SGHDT and YYEEEE. This CDR3 comprises 12 residues. The CDR3 spells CASSLARYEQYF. CDR3 in DNA: TGTGCCAGCAGCTTGGCCCGCTACGAGCAGTACTTC.

This clone came up once. A far larger clone is one nucleotide away, so this likely arose from a read error. The identical CDR3 is also encoded by other nucleotide sequences in the sample. V is TRBV7-6 and J is TRBJ1-1; 8 nucleotides line up with TRBD1. This CDR3 region has 19 residues. CDR1 SGHVS and CDR2 FNYEAQ come from the germline V gene. CDR3 DNA: TGTGCTAGCAGCTCCAATACAGGGACAGGTGTCGGGAAGAACACTGAAGCTTTCTTT. Translated: CASSSNTGTGVGKNTEAFF.

The V call is TRBV13, the J call TRBJ2-4, with D perhaps TRBD2 (6 bases). The CDR3 is 16 residues long. Germline V CDR1 and CDR2: PRHDT, FYEKMQ (reference sequence). The ends were cut back, 4 bases at V and 1 base at J, with 14 bases in the middle. The CDR3 coding sequence is TGTGCCAGCAGCTCCAAGGAGGGTGCGGCCAAAAACATTCAGTACTTC. Its translation is CASSSKEGAAKNIQYF. The complete variable domain, with remaining parts taken from reference TRBV13 and TRBJ2-4, reads AAGVIQSPRHLIKEKRETATLKCYPIPRHDTVYWYQQGPGQDPQFLISFYEKMQSDKGSIPDRFSAQQFSDYHSELNMSSLELGDSALYFCASSSKEGAAKNIQYFGAGTRLSVL.

This clone showed up just a few times. The chain joins TRBV7-9 to TRBJ1-1; D ambiguous. The germline V gene has CDR1 SEHNR and CDR2 FQNEAQ (reference sequence). The CDR3 extends over 11 amino acids. With 4 bases removed from V and 1 base from J, the gap between germline ends came to 1 base. The CDR3 sequence: CASSSNTEAFF. Here the CDR3 DNA reads TGTGCCAGCAGCTCGAACACTGAAGCTTTCTTT.

J is TRBJ2-4 and V is TRBV21-1; no check of the table's D call, TRBD2, against the DNA was made. TRBV21-1 is designated a pseudogene. The CDR3 runs to 18 residues. DNA of the CDR3: TGTGCCAGCAATGAAGGGACTAGCGGGCAACTAGCCAAAAACATTCAGTACTTC. The encoded protein is CASNEGTSGQLAKNIQYF.

A word on this clone: The same CDR3 is also encoded by other DNA sequences in this sample. V gene TRBV18 combines with J gene TRBJ2-7; no clear D. V gave up 2 bases and J gave up 3 bases, with 8 bases separating them. CDR3 length: 13 residues. Germline assignment: CDR1 KGHSH and CDR2 LQKENI. The CDR3: CASSPAPSYEQYF. The CDR3, as DNA: TGTGCCAGCTCACCAGCCCCCAGCTACGAGCAGTACTTC.

The chain joins TRBV28 to TRBJ1-5; 7 bases are shared with TRBD1. The germline CDR1 and CDR2 sequences are MDHEN and SYDVKM. The CDR3 length is 16 residues. V shed 4 bases, J shed 4 bases, and the junction held 10 bases outside the gene matches. The CDR3 nucleotides read TGTGCCAGCAGTTACGACCTGACAGGGCAGAATCAGCCCCAGCATTTT. Amino acid sequence: CASSYDLTGQNQPQHF.

The chain has TRBV5-4 and TRBJ2-5, with TRBD1 identical over 12 bases. The CDR3 consists of 16 residues. V was clipped by 4 bases and J by 4 bases; unmatched bases: 8. Per the germline V gene, CDR1 is SGHNT and CDR2 is YYREEE (reference sequence). CDR3 nucleotide sequence: TGTGCCAGCAGCCTGGGGGGACAGGGGGCAGGAGAGACCCAGTACTTC. Its translation is CASSLGGQGAGETQYF.

As regards this clone: This clone may be a read error of a much larger clone one base away. The chain is built from TRBV9 and TRBJ2-5, with TRBD1 as a possible D gene (5 bases). Per germline, CDR1 SGDLS and CDR2 YYNGEE. This CDR3 region has 16 residues. CDR3 DNA sequence: TGTGCCAACAGCCGTGGGGCCCTTTCAGGCCAAGAGACCCAGTACTTC. Its translation is CANSRGALSGQETQYF.